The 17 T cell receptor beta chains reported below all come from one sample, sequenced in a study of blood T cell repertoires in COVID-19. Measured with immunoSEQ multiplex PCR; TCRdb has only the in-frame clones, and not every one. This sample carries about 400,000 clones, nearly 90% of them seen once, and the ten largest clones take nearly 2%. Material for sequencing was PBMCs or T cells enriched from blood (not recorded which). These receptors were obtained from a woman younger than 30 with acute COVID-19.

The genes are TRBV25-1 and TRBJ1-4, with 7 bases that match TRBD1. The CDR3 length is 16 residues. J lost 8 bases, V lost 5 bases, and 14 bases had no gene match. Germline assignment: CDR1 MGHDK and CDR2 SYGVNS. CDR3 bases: TGTGCCAGCAGTCCCAAACAGGGGCGCCGTTTCGAAAAACTGTTTTTT. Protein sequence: CASSPKQGRRFEKLFF.

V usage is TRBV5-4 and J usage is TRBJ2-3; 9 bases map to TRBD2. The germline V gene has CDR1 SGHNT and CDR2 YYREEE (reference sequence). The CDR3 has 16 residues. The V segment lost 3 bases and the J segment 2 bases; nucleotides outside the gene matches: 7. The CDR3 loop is CASSSTAGGFTDTQYF. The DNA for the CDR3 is TGTGCCAGCAGCTCCACAGCGGGAGGCTTCACAGATACGCAGTATTTT.

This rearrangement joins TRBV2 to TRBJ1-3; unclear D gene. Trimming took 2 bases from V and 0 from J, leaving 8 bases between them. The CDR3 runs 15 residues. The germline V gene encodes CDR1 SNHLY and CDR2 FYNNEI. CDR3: CASSELGHSGNTIYF. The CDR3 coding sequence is TGTGCCAGCAGTGAACTGGGCCACTCTGGAAACACCATATATTTT. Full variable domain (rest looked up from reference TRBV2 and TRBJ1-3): EPEVTQTPSHQVTQMGQEVILRCVPISNHLYFYWYRQILGQKVEFLVSFYNNEISEKSEIFDDQFSVERPDGSNFTLKIRSTKLEDSAMYFCASSELGHSGNTIYFGEGSWLTVV.

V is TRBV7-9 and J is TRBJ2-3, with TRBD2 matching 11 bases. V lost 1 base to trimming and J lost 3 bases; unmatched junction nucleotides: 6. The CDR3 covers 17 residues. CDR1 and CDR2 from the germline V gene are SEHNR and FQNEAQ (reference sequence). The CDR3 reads CASSLGTSGGRTDTQYF. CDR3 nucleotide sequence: TGTGCCAGCAGCTTAGGTACTAGCGGGGGCAGGACAGATACGCAGTATTTT. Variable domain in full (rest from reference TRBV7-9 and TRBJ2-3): DTGVSQNPRHKITKRGQNVTFRCDPISEHNRLYWYRQTLGQGPEFLTYFQNEAQLEKSRLLSDRFSAERPKGSFSTLEIQRTEQGDSAMYLCASSLGTSGGRTDTQYFGPGTRLTVL.

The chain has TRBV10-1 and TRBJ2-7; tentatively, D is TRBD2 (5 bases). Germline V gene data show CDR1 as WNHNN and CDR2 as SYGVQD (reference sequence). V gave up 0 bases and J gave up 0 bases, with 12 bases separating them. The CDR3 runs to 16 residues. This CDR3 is CASSESSGSHSYEQYF. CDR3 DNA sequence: TGCGCCAGCAGTGAGTCGTCGGGGTCCCACTCCTACGAGCAGTACTTC.

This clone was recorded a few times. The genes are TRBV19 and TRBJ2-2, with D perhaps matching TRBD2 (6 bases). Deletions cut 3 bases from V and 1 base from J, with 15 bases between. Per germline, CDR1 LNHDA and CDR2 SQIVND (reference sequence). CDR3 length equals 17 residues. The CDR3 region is CASSIGGRPRNTGELFF. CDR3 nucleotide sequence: TGTGCCAGTAGTATCGGGGGAAGACCAAGGAACACCGGGGAGCTGTTTTTT.

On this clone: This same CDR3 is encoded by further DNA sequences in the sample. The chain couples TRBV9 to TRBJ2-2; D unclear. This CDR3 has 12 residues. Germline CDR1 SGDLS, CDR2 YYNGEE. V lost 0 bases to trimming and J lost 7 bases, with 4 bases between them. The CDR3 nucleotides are TGTGCCAGCAGCGTAGTCTTCGGGGAGCTGTTTTTT. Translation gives CASSVVFGELFF.

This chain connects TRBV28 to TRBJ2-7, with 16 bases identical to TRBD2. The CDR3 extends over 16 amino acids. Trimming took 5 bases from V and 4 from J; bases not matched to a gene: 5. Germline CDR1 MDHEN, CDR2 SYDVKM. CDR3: CASSLGLAGGSYEQYF. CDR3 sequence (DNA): TGTGCCAGCAGTCTGGGACTAGCGGGGGGGTCTTACGAGCAGTACTTC.

The CDR3 DNA reads as TGTGCCAGCAGCGTGGACAGGGTAGGGAATAATGAAAAACTGTTTTTT. This gives the protein CASSVDRVGNNEKLFF. V and J are TRBV7-2 and TRBJ1-4, with 8 nucleotides matching TRBD1. Losses at the gene ends were 5 bases for V and 4 bases for J; bases not matched to a gene: 9. Germline values: CDR1 SGHTA, CDR2 FQGNSA. The CDR3 extends over 16 amino acids.

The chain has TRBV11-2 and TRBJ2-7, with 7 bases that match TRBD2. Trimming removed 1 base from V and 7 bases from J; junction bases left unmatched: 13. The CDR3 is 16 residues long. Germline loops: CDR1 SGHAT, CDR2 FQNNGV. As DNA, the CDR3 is TGTGCCAGCAGCTTAGCGCTGGGGGGGGTTTCAAGGGAGCAGTACTTC. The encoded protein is CASSLALGGVSREQYF. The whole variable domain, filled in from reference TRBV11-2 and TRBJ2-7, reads EAGVAQSPRYKIIEKRQSVAFWCNPISGHATLYWYQQILGQGPKLLIQFQNNGVVDDSQLPKDRFSAERLKGVDSTLKIQPAKLEDSAVYLCASSLALGGVSREQYFGPGTRLTVT.

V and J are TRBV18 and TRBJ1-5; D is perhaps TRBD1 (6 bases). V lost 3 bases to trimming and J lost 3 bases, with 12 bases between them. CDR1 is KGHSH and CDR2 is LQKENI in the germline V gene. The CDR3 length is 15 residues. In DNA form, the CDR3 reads TGTGCCAGCTCACCTGTAGGGGGTCTCAATCAGCCCCAGCATTTT. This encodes CASSPVGGLNQPQHF. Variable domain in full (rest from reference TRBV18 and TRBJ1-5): NAGVMQNPRHLVRRRGQEARLRCSPMKGHSHVYWYRQLPEEGLKFMVYLQKENIIDESGMPKERFSAEFPKEGPSILRIQQVVRGDSAAYFCASSPVGGLNQPQHFGDGTRLSIL.

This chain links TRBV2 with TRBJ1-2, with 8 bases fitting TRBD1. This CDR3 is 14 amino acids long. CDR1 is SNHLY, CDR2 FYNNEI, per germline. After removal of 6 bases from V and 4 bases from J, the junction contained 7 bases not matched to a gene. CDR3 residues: CASSFTGGSYGYTF. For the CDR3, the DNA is TGTGCCAGCAGCTTCACAGGGGGAAGCTATGGCTACACCTTC.

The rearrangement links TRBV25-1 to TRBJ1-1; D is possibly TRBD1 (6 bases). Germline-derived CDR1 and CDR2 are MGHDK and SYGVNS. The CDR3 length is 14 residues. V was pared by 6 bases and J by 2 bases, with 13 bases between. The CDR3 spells CASSPTGQNTEAFF. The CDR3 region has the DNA TGTGCCAGCAGCCCGACAGGTCAAAACACTGAAGCTTTCTTT.

In nucleotides, the CDR3 is TGCGCCAGCAGGTCTGCCGGCCAGCACTCGGGGAATTCACCCCTCCACTTT. Translated: CASRSAGQHSGNSPLHF. The chain links TRBV5-1 to TRBJ1-6, with D unresolved. CDR3 length equals 17 residues. Germline values: CDR1 SGHRS, CDR2 YFSETQ. V lost 5 bases and J lost 7, with 22 bases in between.

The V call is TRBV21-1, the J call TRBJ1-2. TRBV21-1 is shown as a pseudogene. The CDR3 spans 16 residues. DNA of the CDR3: TGTGCCAGCTGGGGGGGAAGGGGCGCTTCTAACTATGGCTACACCTTC. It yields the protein CASWGGRGASNYGYTF.

CDR3 DNA: TGCAGCGCGCGGACTAGCGGACGCACAGATACGCAGTATTTT. It translates to CSARTSGRTDTQYF. This chain connects TRBV29-1 to TRBJ2-3; 10 bases match TRBD2. From germline, CDR1 is SQVTM and CDR2 ANQGSEA. V lost 7 bases to trimming and J lost 1 base; unmatched junction nucleotides: 5. CDR3 length equals 14 residues.

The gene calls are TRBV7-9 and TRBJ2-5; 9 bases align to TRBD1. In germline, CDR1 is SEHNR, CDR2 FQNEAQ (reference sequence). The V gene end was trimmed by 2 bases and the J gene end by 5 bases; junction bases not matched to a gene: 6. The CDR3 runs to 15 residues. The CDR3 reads CASSLRQGVVETQYF. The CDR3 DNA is TGTGCCAGCAGCTTAAGACAGGGGGTAGTGGAGACCCAGTACTTC.